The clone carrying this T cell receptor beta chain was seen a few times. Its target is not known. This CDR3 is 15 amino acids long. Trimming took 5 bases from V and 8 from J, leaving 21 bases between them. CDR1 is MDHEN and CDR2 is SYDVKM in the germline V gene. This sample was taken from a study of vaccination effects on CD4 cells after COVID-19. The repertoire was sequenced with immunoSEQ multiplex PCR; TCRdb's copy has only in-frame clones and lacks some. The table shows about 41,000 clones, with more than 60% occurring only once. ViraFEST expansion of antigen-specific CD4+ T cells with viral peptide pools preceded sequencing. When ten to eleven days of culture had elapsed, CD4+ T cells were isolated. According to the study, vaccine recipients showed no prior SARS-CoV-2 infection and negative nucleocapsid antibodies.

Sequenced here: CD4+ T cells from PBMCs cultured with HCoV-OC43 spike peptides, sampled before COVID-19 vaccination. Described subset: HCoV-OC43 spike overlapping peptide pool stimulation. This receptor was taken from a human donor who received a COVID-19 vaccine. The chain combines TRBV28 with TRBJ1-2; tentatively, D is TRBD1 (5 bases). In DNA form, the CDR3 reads TGTGCCAGCAGTCCGCCGGGACGTGGAAGGGACGGCTACACCTTC. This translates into CASSPPGRGRDGYTF.